This entry is about one T cell receptor (beta chain). This sample was taken from a study of blood T cell repertoires in COVID-19. For the study at large: The United States, Italy and Spain supplied acute and convalescent COVID-19 samples. The analysed material was cDNA or gDNA that came from T cells, B-cell-depleted T cells, or PBMCs.

Authors' methods: Estimation of nucleated cell counts relied on the amplification of reference gene primers. Only in-frame clones appear in the TCRdb table, and some are missing; sequencing was by immunoSEQ multiplex PCR. V, J and clone size derive from that table, while D and trimming were established from the DNA sequence. Of fewer than 50,000 clones in the sample, around four fifths were seen once. CDR3 length: 17 residues. Trimming took 0 bases from V and 5 from J; bases not matched to a gene: 10. Per germline, CDR1 MDHEN and CDR2 SYDVKM. The sequencing sample was made of peripheral blood. The rearrangement links TRBV28 to TRBJ2-3; 8 bases match TRBD1. The sequence came from a man aged 45-60 years with active COVID-19. CDR3 sequence (DNA): TGTGCCAGCAGTTTATGGCGGCAGGGGGCAAGAAGAGATACGCAGTATTTT. This sequence encodes CASSLWRQGARRDTQYF.